The 3 T cell receptor beta chains below were found in one sample sequenced in a study of T cell repertoires in cytomegalovirus infection (dated by TCRdb to about 2019). Read against the paper, the sample's treatment or condition label means: in vitro stimulation with specific CMV peptide epitopes to enrich CMV-specific T cells. Sequencing instrument: Illumina HiSeq 1500. TCRdb's own reprocessing of the public reads used fastp at Q25 and MiXCR and kept productive beta chains. CDR3 protein sequences are deduplicated, and each keeps its most common genes and DNA. The sample records 700,000 to 900,000 distinct CDR3 sequences, approximately 32% of which are singletons. Clones ranked in the top ten supply around 13% of the sample. No antigen is known for these receptors. Source: cultured CD8+ T cells from PBMCs, taken from culture after CMV antigen stimulation. The receptor set was obtained from a human donor in good health (CMV status not recorded). Some clones in this sample may be carry-over from other donors' samples.

This clonotype was observed a few times. The CDR3 DNA follows: TGTGCCAGCAGTTTACTGGAGCACGGGCCCCAGCATTTT. Its protein product is CASSLLEHGPQHF. The J gene is TRBJ1-5, the V gene TRBV27, with D uncertain. Deletions cut 2 bases from V and 9 bases from J, with 11 bases between. The CDR3 totals 13 residues. Germline lookup yields CDR1 MNHEY and CDR2 SMNVEV (reference sequence).

This clonotype was recorded at least ten times. This rearrangement joins TRBV5-8 to TRBJ1-5; D is perhaps TRBD1 (5 bases). Looked up from germline, CDR1 is SGHTS and CDR2 is YDEGEE. The V end lost 5 bases, the J end lost 0 bases, and 6 bases lay between the germline ends. The CDR3 totals 13 residues. The CDR3 protein is CASRGASNQPQHF. The CDR3 nucleotides are TGTGCCAGCAGAGGGGCTAGCAATCAGCCCCAGCATTTT.

Ten or more counts support this clonotype. V and J are TRBV12-3 or TRBV12-4 and TRBJ1-2; 9 bases match TRBD1. V lost 7 bases, J lost 11 bases, and 8 bases stayed unmatched. The CDR3 runs to 12 residues. The CDR3: CASMWDRVNYTF. CDR3 nucleotide sequence: TGTGCCAGCATGTGGGACAGGGTGAATTACACCTTC.